The 7 T cell receptor beta chains below all came from one sample that was sequenced in a study of T-cell reconstitution after alpha-beta-depleted transplantation in children. Unique molecular identifiers were incorporated into the prepared TCRbeta library. TCRdb re-derived calls from the PCR reads in MiXCR, one entry per CDR3 protein. This table has some 220,000 distinct CDR3 sequences, about 9.2% appearing once. Sequenced here: PBMCs from the stem cell graft donor, sampled from the stem cell graft. The receptor source for this set is a human donor who donated a stem cell graft to a child with acute lymphoblastic leukemia.

This chain links TRBV12-3 or TRBV12-4 with TRBJ2-5; 8 bases match TRBD1. The trim removed 6 bases at V and 2 bases at J, leaving 5 bases unmatched. The CDR3 length is 14 residues. The CDR3 reads CASSPGQVQETQYF. The DNA of the CDR3 is TGTGCCAGCAGCCCGGGACAGGTGCAAGAGACCCAGTACTTC.

The J gene is TRBJ1-1, the V gene TRBV30; no firm D call. This CDR3 contains 13 residues. V was trimmed by 0 bases and J by 1 base, leaving 6 bases between them. Germline CDR1 GTSNPN, CDR2 SVGIG (reference sequence). CDR3 sequence (DNA): TGTGCCTGGAGTGTTGCGCGGAACACTGAAGCTTTCTTT. The encoded protein is CAWSVARNTEAFF.

This clonotype was recorded at least ten times. This CDR3 reads CASSVYLGRTEAFF. In nucleotides, the CDR3 is TGTGCCAGCAGCGTGTATTTGGGTCGTACTGAAGCTTTCTTT. The rearrangement links TRBV7-9 to TRBJ1-1; D remains ambiguous. Trimming stripped 5 bases from V and 5 bases from J, with 15 bases between. CDR3 length: 14 amino acids. Per germline, CDR1 SEHNR and CDR2 FQNEAQ (reference sequence).

The chain is built from TRBV6-2 or TRBV6-3 and TRBJ1-6, with unresolved D. V lost 2 bases to trimming and J lost 7 bases, with 12 bases between them. The germline CDR1 and CDR2 sequences are MNHEY and SVGEGT. This CDR3 has 15 residues. The CDR3 DNA sequence: TGTGCCAGCAGTTACCAAGGGCCGAAGAATTCACCCCTCCACTTT. Protein: CASSYQGPKNSPLHF.

This clonotype has a handful of counts. The rearrangement uses TRBV10-2 and TRBJ2-1; the D gene is possibly TRBD2 (8 bases). The germline CDR1 and CDR2 sequences are WSHSY and SAAADI. V was cut by 3 bases and J by 2 bases, with 20 bases left in between. CDR3 length: 18 residues. The CDR3 coding sequence is TGCGCCAGCAGTGACGCGGGAGGCCGGGACAGCGCCTACAATGAGCAGTTCTTC. It translates to CASSDAGGRDSAYNEQFF.

As to this clonotype: This may stem from a read error, because a much larger clone lies one nucleotide away. The V gene is TRBV29-1, the J gene TRBJ2-2; TRBD2 is a possible D gene (5 bases). CDR1 and CDR2 (germline): SQVTM, ANQGSEA. The CDR3 totals 13 residues. CDR3 loop: CSVDERNTGEMFF. CDR3 coding DNA: TGCAGCGTTGATGAGCGAAACACCGGGGAGATGTTTTTT.

This clonotype was observed a few times. The rearrangement links TRBV20-1 to TRBJ1-5; D unresolved. The CDR3 contains 12 residues. The germline gives CDR1 DFQATT, CDR2 SNEGSKA (reference sequence). The V end was cut by 3 bases, the J end by 0 bases, with 3 bases between. This CDR3 is CSASDSNQPQHF. The CDR3 bases are TGCAGTGCTAGCGATAGCAATCAGCCCCAGCATTTT.